What follows are 27 T cell receptor beta chains derived from one specimen sequenced in a study of blood T cell repertoires in COVID-19. The assay was immunoSEQ multiplex PCR, and TCRdb's table has in-frame clones only and misses some. The sample has around 100,000 clones, approximately 86% seen once. The sample taken for sequencing was peripheral blood. All receptors come from a man aged 35 to 55 with acute or convalescent COVID-19.

This clone was observed once. The chain recombines TRBV10-3 with TRBJ2-7, with D perhaps matching TRBD2 (6 bases). Germline V gives CDR1 ENHRY, CDR2 SYGVKD. The CDR3 has 14 residues. V dropped 2 bases and J dropped 2 bases, with 10 bases sitting between them. This CDR3 is CAISEGDSPYEQYF. CDR3 bases: TGTGCCATCAGTGAGGGGGACTCACCCTACGAGCAGTACTTC.

The chain combines TRBV7-9 with TRBJ1-5, with D possibly TRBD1 on 6 matching bases. This CDR3 is 17 amino acids long. The germline gives CDR1 SEHNR, CDR2 FQNEAQ (reference sequence). The ends were cut back, 4 bases at V and 3 bases at J, with 19 bases in the middle. The CDR3 loop reads CASSSNSLDRHNQPQHF. CDR3 in DNA: TGTGCCAGCAGCTCGAACTCCCTTGACAGGCACAATCAGCCCCAGCATTTT.

The gene calls are TRBV5-1 and TRBJ2-1, with 11 bases identical to TRBD2. The CDR3 extends over 15 amino acids. In germline, CDR1 is SGHRS, CDR2 YFSETQ. V shed 4 bases and J 8 bases; nucleotides not matched to a gene: 8. The DNA of the CDR3 is TGCGCCAGCAGCCCCACTAGCGGGAGTAGCCATGAGCAGTTCTTC. Encoded protein: CASSPTSGSSHEQFF.

The chain links TRBV29-1 to TRBJ2-7, with D possibly matching TRBD2 (7 bases). Germline V gives CDR1 SQVTM, CDR2 ANQGSEA. Trimming shortened V by 4 bases and J by 3 bases, and 16 bases separated the two germline ends. The CDR3 is 14 residues long. CDR3: CSVVGGAGVYEQYF. In DNA form, the CDR3 reads TGCAGCGTTGTGGGGGGGGCCGGAGTCTACGAGCAGTACTTC.

The chain couples TRBV2 to TRBJ1-2; D gene unclear. Trimming pared 3 bases from V and 0 bases from J, leaving 2 bases between. Germline V gene sequence: CDR1 SNHLY, CDR2 FYNNEI. The CDR3 is made up of 12 amino acids. As DNA, the CDR3 is TGTGCCAGCAGTGACTCTAACTATGGCTACACCTTC. Translation: CASSDSNYGYTF.

The chain employs TRBV18 and TRBJ2-1; 11 nucleotides align to TRBD2. This CDR3 has 17 residues. The V and J ends lost 3 bases and 0 bases, in that order; junction bases with no gene match: 4. The germline V gene encodes CDR1 KGHSH and CDR2 LQKENI. The CDR3 loop reads CASSPGLAASSYNEQFF. The CDR3 DNA is TGTGCCAGCTCACCGGGACTAGCGGCTAGCTCCTACAATGAGCAGTTCTTC.

The chain joins TRBV5-5 to TRBJ1-2; D possibly corresponds to TRBD1 (6 bases). The CDR3 runs 16 residues. V gave up 2 bases and J gave up 6 bases, with 20 bases separating them. Germline V CDR1 and CDR2: SGHKS, YYEKEE (reference sequence). The CDR3 bases are TGTGCCAGCAGCTTATCCGGGAGGCCGAACAGGGATGGCTACACCTTC. Translated: CASSLSGRPNRDGYTF.

The rearrangement uses TRBV12-3 or TRBV12-4 and TRBJ2-7; D gene ambiguous. CDR3 length equals 13 residues. V dropped 3 bases and J dropped 3 bases, with 9 bases sitting between them. This chain's CDR3 is CASSFRDNYEQYF. For the CDR3, the DNA is TGTGCCAGCAGTTTCCGAGACAACTACGAGCAGTACTTC.

The chain is built from TRBV9 and TRBJ1-2, with 7 bases fitting TRBD1. The CDR3 is made up of 13 amino acids. Germline loops: CDR1 SGDLS, CDR2 YYNGEE. The V and J ends lost 4 bases and 7 bases, in that order; junction bases with no gene match: 7. CDR3 sequence: CASSLQGVRGYTF. CDR3 DNA sequence: TGTGCCAGCAGCCTTCAGGGGGTACGTGGCTACACCTTC.

The chain recombines TRBV29-1 with TRBJ1-3, with 9 bases matching TRBD1. CDR3 size: 15 residues. V was clipped by 7 bases and J by 2 bases; unmatched bases: 9. Germline V lookup: CDR1 SQVTM, CDR2 ANQGSEA. The CDR3 DNA is TGCAGCGCCGGACAGGGGTTATCTCCTGGAAACACCATATATTTT. This gives the protein CSAGQGLSPGNTIYF.

The chain links TRBV5-6 to TRBJ2-1; no reliable D call. The CDR3 is made up of 15 amino acids. In germline, CDR1 is SGHDT, CDR2 YYEEEE. The ends were cut back, 4 bases at V and 7 bases at J, with 18 bases in the middle. This CDR3 reads CASSRSPEGLNEQFF. CDR3 in DNA: TGTGCCAGCAGCCGGAGCCCGGAAGGTCTGAATGAGCAGTTCTTC. Full variable domain (remainder filled in from reference TRBV5-6 and TRBJ2-1): DAGVTQSPTHLIKTRGQQVTLRCSPKSGHDTVSWYQQALGQGPQFIFQYYEEEERQRGNFPDRFSGHQFPNYSSELNVNALLLGDSALYLCASSRSPEGLNEQFFGPGTRLTVL.

The chain carries TRBV5-1 and TRBJ2-1; 11 bases are shared with TRBD2. Germline V gene lookup returns CDR1 SGHRS and CDR2 YFSETQ. J lost 7 bases, V lost 3 bases, and 9 bases had no gene match. The CDR3 runs to 16 residues. CDR3 residues: CASSSVLAGGRNEQFF. The DNA of the CDR3 is TGCGCCAGCAGCTCTGTTCTAGCGGGAGGACGAAATGAGCAGTTCTTC.

V gene TRBV14 combines with J gene TRBJ2-7, with 8 nucleotides matching TRBD1. V shed 1 base, J shed 7 bases, and the junction held 12 bases outside the gene matches. Germline V gene data show CDR1 as SGHDN and CDR2 as FVKESK. The CDR3 consists of 16 residues. CDR3 sequence reads: CASSQVLYQGAREQYF. The CDR3 coding sequence is TGTGCCAGCAGCCAAGTCTTATACCAGGGGGCGCGGGAGCAGTACTTC. Based on the CDR3 plus reference TRBV14 and TRBJ2-7, the full variable domain is EAGVTQFPSHSVIEKGQTVTLRCDPISGHDNLYWYRRVMGKEIKFLLHFVKESKQDESGMPNNRFLAERTGGTYSTLKVQPAELEDSGVYFCASSQVLYQGAREQYFGPGTRLTVT.

The chain couples TRBV6-6 to TRBJ1-1, with a tentative D call TRBD1 (6 bases). Germline-derived CDR1 and CDR2 are MNHNY and SVGAGI (reference sequence). The CDR3 sequence is 17 residues long. With 7 bases removed from V and 0 bases from J, the gap between germline ends came to 21 bases. CDR3: CASTRRVGGSMNTEAFF. DNA of the CDR3: TGTGCCAGCACTCGGAGGGTAGGGGGTTCTATGAACACTGAAGCTTTCTTT.

The chain combines TRBV7-9 with TRBJ1-4, with 9 bases matching TRBD1. The CDR3 is 14 residues long. Trimming at V came to 5 bases and at J to 8 bases, leaving 6 bases not matched to a gene. In germline, CDR1 is SEHNR, CDR2 FQNEAQ (reference sequence). For the CDR3, the DNA is TGTGCCAGCAGCCGTGGACAGGGGTCGGAAAAACTGTTTTTT. It yields the protein CASSRGQGSEKLFF.

The CDR3 spells CASSQDTGGFYGYTF. CDR3 in DNA: TGTGCCAGCAGCCAGGATACAGGGGGCTTCTATGGCTACACCTTC. This chain joins TRBV3-1 (or the pseudogene TRBV3-2) and TRBJ1-2, with 9 bases lining up with TRBD1. V lost 3 bases to trimming and J lost 4 bases; unmatched junction nucleotides: 6. Germline lookup yields CDR1 LGHDT and CDR2 YNNKEL (reference sequence). The CDR3 has 15 amino acids.

This clone was observed once. The rearrangement joins TRBV10-3 to TRBJ1-5, with 7 bases matching TRBD1. With 10 bases clipped from V and 1 base from J, the junction kept 4 bases outside the gene matches. The CDR3 is 13 residues long. Germline V gives CDR1 ENHRY, CDR2 SYGVKD. The CDR3 DNA follows: TGTGCCACTCAGGGGGACAGCAATCAGCCCCAGCATTTT. It codes for CATQGDSNQPQHF.

This chain links TRBV2 with TRBJ1-3; TRBD1 is a possible D gene (6 bases). V shed 7 bases and J shed 0 bases, with 10 bases lying between them. The germline V gene encodes CDR1 SNHLY and CDR2 FYNNEI. The CDR3 totals 14 residues. For the CDR3, the DNA is TGTGCCAGCAATGACAGGTTCTCTGGAAACACCATATATTTT. Amino acid sequence: CASNDRFSGNTIYF.

The chain employs TRBV2 and TRBJ1-5; 12 bases agree with TRBD1. The germline gives CDR1 SNHLY, CDR2 FYNNEI. The J segment lost 1 base and the V segment lost 8 bases, leaving 9 bases of the junction unmatched. There are 17 residues in the CDR3. In DNA, the CDR3 is TGTGCCAGCGGGACCGGGACAGGGGGCGTGAGCAATCAGCCCCAGCATTTT. It codes for CASGTGTGGVSNQPQHF.

The gene calls are TRBV9 and TRBJ2-3, with 8 bases fitting TRBD2. With 2 bases clipped from V and 4 bases from J, the junction kept 12 bases outside the gene matches. CDR1 and CDR2 from the germline V gene are SGDLS and YYNGEE. CDR3 size: 17 residues. CDR3 amino acids: CASSVDPPGLVSDTQYF. In nucleotides, the CDR3 is TGTGCCAGCAGCGTTGATCCTCCGGGACTAGTTTCAGATACGCAGTATTTT.

The chain has TRBV11-2 and TRBJ2-7; 11 bases are shared with TRBD1. Germline V gives CDR1 SGHAT, CDR2 FQNNGV. The CDR3 totals 16 residues. Losses at the gene ends were 5 bases for V and 5 bases for J; bases not matched to a gene: 11. The CDR3 loop is CASSPGQGAMVDEQYF. CDR3 bases: TGTGCCAGCAGCCCCGGACAGGGGGCGATGGTCGACGAGCAGTACTTC.

This clone has only one observation. The rearrangement uses TRBV29-1 and TRBJ1-2; 9 bases align to TRBD1. This CDR3 is 16 amino acids long. Germline V gene sequence: CDR1 SQVTM, CDR2 ANQGSEA. Losses at the gene ends were 1 base for V and 3 bases for J; bases not matched to a gene: 9. DNA for the CDR3: TGCAGCGTTGAAGTTATACCGGGACAGGGAGACTATGGCTACACCTTC. Translated, it gives CSVEVIPGQGDYGYTF.

This clone was seen only once. The chain uses TRBV9 and TRBJ1-1, with 7 positions matching TRBD1. The germline V gene has CDR1 SGDLS and CDR2 YYNGEE. V was clipped by 3 bases and J by 11 bases; unmatched bases: 16. CDR3 length: 15 amino acids. The CDR3 DNA follows: TGTGCCAGCAGCGCTCACGCCGGACAGGTTCGGACGGCTTTCTTT. It encodes CASSAHAGQVRTAFF.

The chain has TRBV27 and TRBJ1-4; a possible D gene is TRBD1 (6 bases). The CDR3 sequence is 14 residues long. The germline gives CDR1 MNHEY, CDR2 SMNVEV (reference sequence). Trimming took 6 bases from V and 8 from J, leaving 16 bases between them. CDR3 residues: CASRKPGVSEKLFF. The CDR3 DNA follows: TGTGCCAGCAGGAAACCAGGGGTTTCGGAAAAACTGTTTTTT.

The rearrangement joins TRBV7-9 to TRBJ2-2, with a tentative D call TRBD1 (5 bases). V lost 5 bases to trimming and J lost 7 bases, with 11 bases between them. Germline CDR1 is SEHNR and CDR2 is FQNEAQ (reference sequence). The CDR3 spans 13 residues. The CDR3 bases are TGTGCCAGCAGCCCAGGGCTGGGCGGGGAGCTGTTTTTT. It yields the protein CASSPGLGGELFF.

This clone has a single count. The J gene is TRBJ2-1, the V gene TRBV5-1; possibly TRBD2 for D (6 bases). The V gene lost 5 bases and the J gene lost 5 bases, with 11 bases spanning the gap. Germline V gene data show CDR1 as SGHRS and CDR2 as YFSETQ. The CDR3 runs 13 residues. In DNA form, the CDR3 reads TGCGCCAGCAGTCCTAGCGTCCACAATGAGCAGTTCTTC. Its protein is CASSPSVHNEQFF. The variable domain in full, completed from reference TRBV5-1 and TRBJ2-1, reads KAGVTQTPRYLIKTRGQQVTLSCSPISGHRSVSWYQQTPGQGLQFLFEYFSETQRNKGNFPGRFSGRQFSNSRSEMNVSTLELGDSALYLCASSPSVHNEQFFGPGTRLTVL.

This chain joins TRBV7-9 and TRBJ2-2; 8 bases map to TRBD1. The CDR3 loop spans 14 amino acids. Trimming at V came to 6 bases and at J to 5 bases, leaving 5 bases not matched to a gene. Germline-derived CDR1 and CDR2 are SEHNR and FQNEAQ (reference sequence). The CDR3 DNA sequence: TGTGCCAGCAGACAGGGGGGAGGTACCGGGGAGCTGTTTTTT. Translated: CASRQGGGTGELFF.